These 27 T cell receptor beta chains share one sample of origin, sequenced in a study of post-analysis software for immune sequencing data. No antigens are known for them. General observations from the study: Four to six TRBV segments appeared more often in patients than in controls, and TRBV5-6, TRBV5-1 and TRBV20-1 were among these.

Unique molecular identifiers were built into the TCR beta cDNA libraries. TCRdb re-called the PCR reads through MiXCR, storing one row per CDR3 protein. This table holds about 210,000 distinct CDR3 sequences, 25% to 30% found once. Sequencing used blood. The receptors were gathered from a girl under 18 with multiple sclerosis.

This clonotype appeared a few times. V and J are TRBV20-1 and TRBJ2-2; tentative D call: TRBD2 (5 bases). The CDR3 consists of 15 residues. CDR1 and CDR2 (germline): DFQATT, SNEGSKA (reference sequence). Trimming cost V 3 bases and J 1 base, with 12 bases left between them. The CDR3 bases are TGCAGTGCTAGCCATTTCGAGGGGAACACCGGGGAGCTGTTTTTT. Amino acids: CSASHFEGNTGELFF.

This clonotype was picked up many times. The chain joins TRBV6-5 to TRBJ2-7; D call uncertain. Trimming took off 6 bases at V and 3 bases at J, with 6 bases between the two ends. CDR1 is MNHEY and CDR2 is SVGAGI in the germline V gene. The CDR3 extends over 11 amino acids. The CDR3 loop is CASSHNYEQYF. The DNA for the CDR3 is TGTGCCAGCAGCCACAACTACGAGCAGTACTTC.

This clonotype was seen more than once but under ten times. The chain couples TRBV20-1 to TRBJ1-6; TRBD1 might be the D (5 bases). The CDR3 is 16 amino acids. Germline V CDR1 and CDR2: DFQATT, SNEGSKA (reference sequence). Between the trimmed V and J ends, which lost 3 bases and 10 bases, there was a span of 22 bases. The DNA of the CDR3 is TGCAGTGCTAGGGATCCCAGGGAGGGTGTTGGCTCACCCCTCCACTTT. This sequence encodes CSARDPREGVGSPLHF.

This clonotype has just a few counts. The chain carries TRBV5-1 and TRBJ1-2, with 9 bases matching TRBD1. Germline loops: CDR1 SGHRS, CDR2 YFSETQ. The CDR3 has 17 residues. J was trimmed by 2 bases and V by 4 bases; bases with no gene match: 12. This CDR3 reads CASSDGLRDRVNYGYTF. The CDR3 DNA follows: TGCGCCAGCAGCGACGGCCTCCGGGACAGGGTAAACTATGGCTACACCTTC.

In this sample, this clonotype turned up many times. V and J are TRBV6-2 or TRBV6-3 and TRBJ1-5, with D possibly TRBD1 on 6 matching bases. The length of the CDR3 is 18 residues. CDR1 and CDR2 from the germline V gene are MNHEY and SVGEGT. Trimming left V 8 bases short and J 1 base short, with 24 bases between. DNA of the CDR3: TGTGCCAGCTCAAGGGGCTGGACAGCCAGCAAGAGCAATCAGCCCCAGCATTTT. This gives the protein CASSRGWTASKSNQPQHF.

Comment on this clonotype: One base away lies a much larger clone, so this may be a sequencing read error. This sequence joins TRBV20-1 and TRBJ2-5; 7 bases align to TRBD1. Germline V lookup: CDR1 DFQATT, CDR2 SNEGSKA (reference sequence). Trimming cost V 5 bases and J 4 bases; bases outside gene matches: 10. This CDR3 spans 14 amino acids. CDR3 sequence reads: CSAPRARGRETQYF. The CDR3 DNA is TGCAGTGCTCCCCGGGCCAGGGGGAGAGAGACCCAGTACTTC.

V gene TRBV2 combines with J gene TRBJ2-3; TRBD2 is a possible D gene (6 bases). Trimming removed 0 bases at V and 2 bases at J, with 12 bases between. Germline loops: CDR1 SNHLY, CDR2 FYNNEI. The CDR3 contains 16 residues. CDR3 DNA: TGTGCCAGCAGTGAAGCGCTGCGGGGATCCACAGATACGCAGTATTTT. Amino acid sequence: CASSEALRGSTDTQYF.

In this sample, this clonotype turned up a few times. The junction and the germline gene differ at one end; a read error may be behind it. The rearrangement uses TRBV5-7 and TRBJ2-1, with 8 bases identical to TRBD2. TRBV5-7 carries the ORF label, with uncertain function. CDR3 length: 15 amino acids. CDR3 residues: CTSSLVGRVLGEQFF. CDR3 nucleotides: TGTACCAGCAGCTTGGTCGGGAGGGTTCTGGGTGAGCAGTTCTTC.

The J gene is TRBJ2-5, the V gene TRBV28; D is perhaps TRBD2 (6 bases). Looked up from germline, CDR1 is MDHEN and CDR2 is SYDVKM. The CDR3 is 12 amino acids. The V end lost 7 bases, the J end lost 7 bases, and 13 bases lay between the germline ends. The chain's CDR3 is CASNGGVGTQYF. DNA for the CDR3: TGTGCCAGCAATGGAGGGGTGGGGACCCAGTACTTC.

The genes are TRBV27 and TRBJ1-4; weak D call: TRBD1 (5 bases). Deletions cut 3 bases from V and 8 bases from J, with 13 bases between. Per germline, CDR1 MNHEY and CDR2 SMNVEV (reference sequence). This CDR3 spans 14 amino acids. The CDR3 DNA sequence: TGTGCCAGCAGTTTGGACACGACAGCGGAAAAACTGTTTTTT. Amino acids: CASSLDTTAEKLFF.

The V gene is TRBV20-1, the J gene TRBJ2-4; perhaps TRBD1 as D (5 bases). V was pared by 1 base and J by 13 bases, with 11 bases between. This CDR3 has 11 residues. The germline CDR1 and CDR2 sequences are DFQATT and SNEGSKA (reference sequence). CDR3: CSARAQGEQYF. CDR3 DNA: TGCAGTGCTAGAGCCCAGGGTGAGCAGTACTTC.

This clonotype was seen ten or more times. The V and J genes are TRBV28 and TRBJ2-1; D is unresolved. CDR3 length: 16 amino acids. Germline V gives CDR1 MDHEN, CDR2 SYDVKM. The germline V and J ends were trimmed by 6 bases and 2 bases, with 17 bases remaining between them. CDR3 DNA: TGTGCCAGCAGCCCCGACCGGAAAGGTCCCTACAATGAGCAGTTCTTC. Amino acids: CASSPDRKGPYNEQFF.

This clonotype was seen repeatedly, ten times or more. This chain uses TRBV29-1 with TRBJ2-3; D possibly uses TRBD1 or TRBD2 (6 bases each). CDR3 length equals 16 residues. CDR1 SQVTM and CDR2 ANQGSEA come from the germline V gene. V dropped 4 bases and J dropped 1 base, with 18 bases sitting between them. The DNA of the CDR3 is TGCAGCGTTGTGTTGTCGGGGGCAGGCGGCACAGATACGCAGTATTTT. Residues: CSVVLSGAGGTDTQYF.

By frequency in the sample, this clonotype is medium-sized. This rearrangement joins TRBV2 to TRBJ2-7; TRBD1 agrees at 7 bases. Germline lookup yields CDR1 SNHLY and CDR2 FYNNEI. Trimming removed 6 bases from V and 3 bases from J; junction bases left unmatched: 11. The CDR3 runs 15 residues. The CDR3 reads CASSEPRTGGYEQYF. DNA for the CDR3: TGTGCCAGCAGCGAACCCCGGACAGGAGGCTACGAGCAGTACTTC.

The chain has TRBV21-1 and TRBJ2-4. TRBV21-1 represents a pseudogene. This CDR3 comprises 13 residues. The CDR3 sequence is CASSKGIRNEQYF. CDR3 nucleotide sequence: TGTGCCAGCAGCAAAGGGATCCGTAATGAGCAGTACTTC.

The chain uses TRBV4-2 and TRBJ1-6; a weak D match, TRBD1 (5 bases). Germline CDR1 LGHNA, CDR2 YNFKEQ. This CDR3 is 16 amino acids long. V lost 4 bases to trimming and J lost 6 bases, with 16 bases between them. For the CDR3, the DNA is TGTGCCAGCAGCCTAAGCAAGGGGAAGGTTAATTCACCCCTCCACTTT. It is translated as CASSLSKGKVNSPLHF.

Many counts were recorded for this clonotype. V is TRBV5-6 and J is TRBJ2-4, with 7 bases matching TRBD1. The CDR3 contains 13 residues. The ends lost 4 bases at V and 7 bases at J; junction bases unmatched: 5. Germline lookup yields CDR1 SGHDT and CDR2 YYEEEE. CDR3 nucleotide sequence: TGTGCCAGCAGCGTAGGACAGGCGAACATTCAGTACTTC. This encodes CASSVGQANIQYF.

CDR3 bases: TGTGCCAGCAGACCGAGCGGGAGACTCACCGGGGAGCTGTTTTTT. This translates into CASRPSGRLTGELFF. The chain links TRBV2 to TRBJ2-2; 8 bases line up with TRBD2. V lost 6 bases to trimming and J lost 4 bases; unmatched junction nucleotides: 7. The germline gives CDR1 SNHLY, CDR2 FYNNEI. The CDR3 loop spans 15 amino acids.

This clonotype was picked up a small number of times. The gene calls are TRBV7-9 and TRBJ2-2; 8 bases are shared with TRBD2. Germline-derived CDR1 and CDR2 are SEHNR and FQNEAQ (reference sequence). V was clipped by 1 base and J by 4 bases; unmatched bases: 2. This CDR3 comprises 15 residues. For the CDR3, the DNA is TGTGCCAGCAGCTTAGGCGGGAGGACCACCGGGGAGCTGTTTTTT. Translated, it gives CASSLGGRTTGELFF.

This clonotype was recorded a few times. The CDR3 region is CASSSPTSVQILISTDTQYF. CDR3 in DNA: TGCGCCAGCAGCTCGCCGACTAGCGTCCAGATTCTAATAAGCACAGATACGCAGTATTTT. The chain joins TRBV5-1 to TRBJ2-3; 8 bases line up with TRBD2. After removal of 3 bases from V and 0 bases from J, the junction contained 18 bases not matched to a gene. Per the germline V gene, CDR1 is SGHRS and CDR2 is YFSETQ. The CDR3 has 20 amino acids.

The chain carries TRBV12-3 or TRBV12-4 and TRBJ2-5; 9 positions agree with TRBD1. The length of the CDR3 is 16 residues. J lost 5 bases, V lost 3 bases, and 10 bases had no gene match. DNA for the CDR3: TGTGCCAGCAGTTTCGACGGGACAGGGATAGGTGAGACCCAGTACTTC. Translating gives CASSFDGTGIGETQYF.

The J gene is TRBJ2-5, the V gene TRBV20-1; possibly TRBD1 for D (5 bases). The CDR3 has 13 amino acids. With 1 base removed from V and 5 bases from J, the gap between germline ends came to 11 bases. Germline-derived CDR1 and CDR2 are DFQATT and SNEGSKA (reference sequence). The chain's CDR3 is CSARGDSGETQYF. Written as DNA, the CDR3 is TGCAGTGCTAGAGGTGACTCAGGGGAGACCCAGTACTTC.

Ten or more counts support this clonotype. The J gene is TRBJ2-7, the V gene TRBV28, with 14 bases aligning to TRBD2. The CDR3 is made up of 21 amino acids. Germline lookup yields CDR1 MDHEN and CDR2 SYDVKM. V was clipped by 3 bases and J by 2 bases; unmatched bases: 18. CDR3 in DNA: TGTGCCAGCAGTTTTACCCAACTGACTAGCGGGAGGGCCCCATTCGCCTACGAGCAGTACTTC. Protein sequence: CASSFTQLTSGRAPFAYEQYF.

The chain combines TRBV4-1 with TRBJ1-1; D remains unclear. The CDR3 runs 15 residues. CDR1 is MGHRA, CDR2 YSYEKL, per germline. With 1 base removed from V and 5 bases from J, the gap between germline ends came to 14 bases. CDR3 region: CASSQGVRIWTEAFF. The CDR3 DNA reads TGCGCCAGCAGCCAAGGGGTACGGATATGGACTGAAGCTTTCTTT.

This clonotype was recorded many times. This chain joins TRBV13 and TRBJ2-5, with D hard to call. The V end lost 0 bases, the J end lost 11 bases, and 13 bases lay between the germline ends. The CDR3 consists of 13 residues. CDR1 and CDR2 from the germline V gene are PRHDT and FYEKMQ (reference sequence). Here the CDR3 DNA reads TGTGCCAGCAGCTTAGGATTTGGTGCTGAGCAGTACTTC. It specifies CASSLGFGAEQYF.

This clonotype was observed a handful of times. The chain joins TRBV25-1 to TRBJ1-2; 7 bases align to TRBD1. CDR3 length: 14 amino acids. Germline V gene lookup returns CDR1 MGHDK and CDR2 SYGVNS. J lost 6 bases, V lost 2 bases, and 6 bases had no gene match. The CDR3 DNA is TGTGCCAGCAGTGAAGCGGCAGGGGGTGATGGCTACACCTTC. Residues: CASSEAAGGDGYTF.

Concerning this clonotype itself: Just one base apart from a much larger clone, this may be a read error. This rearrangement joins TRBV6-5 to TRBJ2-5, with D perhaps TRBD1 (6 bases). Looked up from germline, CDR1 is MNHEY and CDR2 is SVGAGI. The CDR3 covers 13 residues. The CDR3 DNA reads TGTGCCAGCAGCAGGACAGACCAAGAGACCCTGTACTTC. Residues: CASSRTDQETLYF.